The 27 T cell receptor beta chains below were found in one sample sequenced in a study of shared clonotypes between healthy human individuals. The assay was immunoSEQ multiplex PCR, and TCRdb's table has in-frame clones only and misses some. The sample gives hundreds of thousands of clones, less than 80% of which show up once; roughly 1.8% is in the top ten. The sequenced material came from memory CD4+ T cells sorted from blood. Documented subset: CD45RA-negative fraction. The receptors originated from a woman aged 25 to 45 in good health.

The CDR3 nucleotides read TGTGCCAGCAGTGCTAAGACTAGCGGGAGCTACGAGCAGTACTTC. Translated: CASSAKTSGSYEQYF. The rearrangement links TRBV27 to TRBJ2-7; 12 positions match TRBD2. Trimming at V came to 5 bases and at J to 3 bases, leaving 5 bases not matched to a gene. The CDR3 runs 15 residues. Germline assignment: CDR1 MNHEY and CDR2 SMNVEV (reference sequence).

The rearrangement links TRBV18 to TRBJ1-1; 8 bases match TRBD1. There are 15 residues in the CDR3. V lost 2 bases and J lost 6; bases outside the gene matches: 8. From germline, CDR1 is KGHSH and CDR2 LQKENI. CDR3 sequence: CASSPTQGAEAEAFF. In DNA, the CDR3 is TGTGCCAGCTCACCAACTCAGGGGGCAGAGGCTGAAGCTTTCTTT.

Only a few counts were recorded for this clone. The chain couples TRBV11-2 to TRBJ2-7; D possibly corresponds to TRBD2 (6 bases). V lost 3 bases, J lost 5 bases, and 11 bases lay in between. Germline V gene sequence: CDR1 SGHAT, CDR2 FQNNGV. This CDR3 spans 13 amino acids. The CDR3, as DNA: TGTGCCAGCAGCTTTGACGGGAGCAACGAGCAGTACTTC. It is translated as CASSFDGSNEQYF.

This chain uses TRBV29-1 with TRBJ1-4; D gene ambiguous. The length of the CDR3 is 12 residues. The germline gives CDR1 SQVTM, CDR2 ANQGSEA. Deletions cut 4 bases from V and 4 bases from J, with 7 bases between. The CDR3 nucleotides read TGCAGCGTTGGCGAGATTAATGAAAAACTGTTTTTT. Protein product: CSVGEINEKLFF. The variable domain in full, with the rest retrieved from reference TRBV29-1 and TRBJ1-4, is SAVISQKPSRDICQRGTSLTIQCQVDSQVTMMFWYRQQPGQSLTLIATANQGSEATYESGFVIDKFPISRPNLTFSTLTVSNMSPEDSSIYLCSVGEINEKLFFGSGTQLSVL.

Comments on this clone: Relative to the germline gene, one junction end is altered; a read error may explain this. The CDR3 nucleotides read TGTGCCAGCAGTTACTCGGGACAGGCCGCCTTC. This codes for CASSYSGQAAF. The gene calls are TRBV10-3 and TRBJ1-2; 8 bases are shared with TRBD1. The CDR3 contains 11 residues. Germline V gives CDR1 ENHRY, CDR2 SYGVKD.

This clone was seen many times. J is TRBJ2-3 and V is TRBV5-6; D call uncertain. Germline V gene data show CDR1 as SGHDT and CDR2 as YYEEEE. The CDR3 has 16 residues. Deletions cut 4 bases from V and 2 bases from J, with 17 bases between. CDR3 nucleotides: TGTGCCAGCAGCCGCACGGGTTCCGGGTTCACAGATACGCAGTATTTT. This gives the protein CASSRTGSGFTDTQYF.

The chain couples TRBV29-1 to TRBJ2-3; 10 positions agree with TRBD1. The CDR3 loop spans 14 amino acids. V trimming: 6 bases; J trimming: 6 bases; junction bases outside the gene matches: 9. CDR1 is SQVTM, CDR2 ANQGSEA, per germline. As DNA, the CDR3 is TGCAGCGTAGACGACAGGGGGCTGGCGGATACGCAGTATTTT. Protein: CSVDDRGLADTQYF.

The chain joins TRBV9 to TRBJ2-1; the D is unclear. Deletions cut 0 bases from V and 10 bases from J, with 14 bases between. The CDR3 contains 14 residues. From germline, CDR1 is SGDLS and CDR2 YYNGEE. CDR3 nucleotide sequence: TGTGCCAGCAGCGTAGCTACCAGTTTGTGGGAGCAGTTCTTC. Translating it yields CASSVATSLWEQFF. The full variable domain, rest sourced from reference TRBV9 and TRBJ2-1, is DSGVTQTPKHLITATGQRVTLRCSPRSGDLSVYWYQQSLDQGLQFLIQYYNGEERAKGNILERFSAQQFPDLHSELNLSSLELGDSALYFCASSVATSLWEQFFGPGTRLTVL.

This clone was seen more than once but under ten times. The chain combines TRBV7-9 with TRBJ2-5, with TRBD2 identical over 7 bases. The CDR3 length is 13 residues. The germline V gene has CDR1 SEHNR and CDR2 FQNEAQ (reference sequence). After removal of 6 bases from V and 5 bases from J, the junction contained 6 bases not matched to a gene. The CDR3 DNA is TGTGCCAGCAGGGCTAGCGGCGGGGAGACCCAGTACTTC. Protein: CASRASGGETQYF.

In its sample, this clone was seen once. The chain recombines TRBV6-1 with TRBJ2-7; no definite D call. Trimming removed 4 bases at V and 3 bases at J, with 13 bases between. The CDR3 has 14 residues. The germline CDR1 and CDR2 sequences are MNHNS and SASEGT. CDR3 sequence: CASSGAPTFYEQYF. The CDR3 DNA is TGTGCCAGCAGTGGAGCCCCAACGTTCTACGAGCAGTACTTC.

This chain uses TRBV18 with TRBJ2-5; tentatively, D is TRBD1 (6 bases). The DNA end favors TRBJ2-7, so the J call may be wrong. The CDR3 sequence is 13 residues long. CDR1 is KGHSH, CDR2 LQKENI, per germline. The CDR3 region is CASSPSTGNEQYF. The CDR3 DNA reads as TGTGCCAGCTCACCGTCGACAGGAAACGAGCAGTACTTC.

This clone appeared a single time. The V call is TRBV6-6, the J call TRBJ2-3; TRBD2 agrees at 9 bases. The CDR3 totals 15 residues. Germline V lookup: CDR1 MNHNY, CDR2 SVGAGI (reference sequence). Unmatched junction bases numbered 10, after V lost 8 bases and J lost 4 bases. The CDR3 DNA reads as TGTGCCAGCTTGGGGCGGGAGGGCCCAGCAGATACGCAGTATTTT. Translation: CASLGREGPADTQYF.

The V call is TRBV7-2, the J call TRBJ2-1; TRBD2 aligns across 11 bases. In germline, CDR1 is SGHTA, CDR2 FQGNSA. The V gene end was trimmed by 5 bases and the J gene end by 9 bases; junction bases not matched to a gene: 9. The CDR3 extends over 15 amino acids. This CDR3 is CASSAVAGGPSEQFF. CDR3 DNA: TGTGCCAGCAGCGCAGTAGCGGGAGGGCCTAGTGAGCAGTTCTTC.

J is TRBJ1-1 and V is TRBV18; a weak D match, TRBD1 (5 bases). Trimming cost V 5 bases and J 1 base, with 5 bases left between them. Germline V gene lookup returns CDR1 KGHSH and CDR2 LQKENI. The CDR3 consists of 12 residues. The CDR3 protein is CASSDRNTEAFF. The CDR3 DNA is TGTGCCAGCTCAGACAGGAACACTGAAGCTTTCTTT.

CDR3 sequence (DNA): TGTGCCAGCAGCCCAGCCCAGCGGGAGACCGGGGAGCTGTTTTTT. Its protein is CASSPAQRETGELFF. The chain carries TRBV11-2 and TRBJ2-2; 8 nucleotides align to TRBD2. The CDR3 loop spans 15 amino acids. Trimming removed 5 bases from V and 5 bases from J; junction bases left unmatched: 7. Germline CDR1 reads SGHAT; CDR2 reads FQNNGV.

V and J are TRBV5-1 and TRBJ2-2; D is possibly TRBD2 (6 bases). V was shortened by 5 bases and J by 5 bases, with 10 bases between the two germline ends. In germline, CDR1 is SGHRS, CDR2 YFSETQ. The CDR3 runs to 13 residues. In DNA form, the CDR3 reads TGCGCCAGCAGAGGCGGGGAAACCGGGGAGCTGTTTTTT. Protein sequence: CASRGGETGELFF.

The gene calls are TRBV15 and TRBJ2-3, with D possibly being TRBD2 (6 bases). The CDR3 totals 18 residues. The V end was cut by 0 bases, the J end by 4 bases, with 20 bases between. Germline-derived CDR1 and CDR2 are LNHNV and YYDKDF (reference sequence). DNA for the CDR3: TGTGCCACCAGCAGAGATCGGGTGGGGTACGGGAGATCAGATACGCAGTATTTT. This encodes CATSRDRVGYGRSDTQYF.

CDR3 region: CSVEDLTSGSRNEQFF. The DNA for the CDR3 is TGCAGCGTTGAAGATCTGACTAGCGGGAGTCGCAATGAGCAGTTCTTC. The rearrangement links TRBV29-1 to TRBJ2-1; 12 bases fit TRBD2. CDR1 is SQVTM and CDR2 is ANQGSEA in the germline V gene. The CDR3 length is 16 residues. V was pared by 0 bases and J by 6 bases, with 6 bases of the junction left unmatched.

The V gene is TRBV28, the J gene TRBJ2-7; 13 nucleotides match TRBD2. The germline CDR1 and CDR2 sequences are MDHEN and SYDVKM. The CDR3 totals 16 residues. The junction had 11 bases not matched to a gene; V was cut back by 5 bases and J by 7 bases. The CDR3 spells CASSPPGLAGKREQYF. CDR3 DNA sequence: TGTGCCAGCAGTCCGCCGGGACTAGCGGGAAAACGGGAGCAGTACTTC. Together with reference TRBV28 and TRBJ2-7, the CDR3 gives the full variable domain: DVKVTQSSRYLVKRTGEKVFLECVQDMDHENMFWYRQDPGLGLRLIYFSYDVKMKEKGDIPEGYSVSREKKERFSLILESASTNQTSMYLCASSPPGLAGKREQYFGPGTRLTVT.

This clone was observed a handful of times. The chain uses TRBV6-9 and TRBJ1-1; 8 bases fit TRBD1. Germline CDR1 reads MNHGY; CDR2 reads SVAAGI. This CDR3 has 15 amino acids. Trimming removed 5 bases from V and 5 bases from J; junction bases left unmatched: 10. CDR3 in amino acids: CASSPIDRGRTEAFF. The DNA of the CDR3 is TGTGCCAGCAGTCCGATCGACAGGGGAAGGACTGAAGCTTTCTTT.

This chain uses TRBV11-2 with TRBJ2-7, with 8 bases identical to TRBD2. Germline V gives CDR1 SGHAT, CDR2 FQNNGV. The V and J ends lost 5 bases and 6 bases, in that order; junction bases with no gene match: 12. This CDR3 is built from 15 residues. This CDR3 is CASSTPRGLGLEQYF. The CDR3 bases are TGTGCCAGCAGCACCCCCAGGGGACTAGGGCTCGAGCAGTACTTC.

The rearrangement uses TRBV29-1 and TRBJ1-5; 11 bases match TRBD1. Trimming removed 6 bases from V and 3 bases from J; junction bases left unmatched: 4. CDR3 length: 14 residues. The germline gives CDR1 SQVTM, CDR2 ANQGSEA. The CDR3 reads CSVTDRGPNQPQHF. The CDR3 nucleotides read TGCAGCGTGACGGACAGGGGGCCCAATCAGCCCCAGCATTTT.

The chain joins TRBV1 to TRBJ2-2; the DNA was not compared with TRBD2, the D call given in the table. TRBV1 is a pseudogene segment. CDR3 length: 21 residues. CDR3 region: CTSSQGGLAGAANWNTGELFF. The CDR3 DNA sequence: TGCACCAGCAGCCAAGGAGGGCTAGCGGGTGCCGCAAATTGGAACACCGGGGAGCTGTTTTTT.

The CDR3 nucleotides read TGCGCCAGCAGCCAAGATCAAGGGTCAGCTGGGGCCAACGTCCTGACTTTC. Translation gives CASSQDQGSAGANVLTF. The chain employs TRBV4-1 and TRBJ2-6; D is undetermined. Germline CDR1 and CDR2: MGHRA and YSYEKL. Trimming shortened V by 0 bases and J by 2 bases, and 11 bases separated the two germline ends. The CDR3 has 17 residues.

In nucleotides, the CDR3 is TGTGCCAGCAGCTTAAGGAAACTGAACACTGAAGCTTTCTTT. Encoded protein: CASSLRKLNTEAFF. The chain combines TRBV7-8 with TRBJ1-1, with D hard to call. This CDR3 has 14 amino acids. Germline V gene sequence: CDR1 SGHVS, CDR2 FQNEAQ. Between the trimmed V and J ends, which lost 2 bases and 0 bases, there was a span of 7 bases. Variable domain in full (rest from reference TRBV7-8 and TRBJ1-1): GAGVSQSPRYKVAKRGQDVALRCDPISGHVSLFWYQQALGQGPEFLTYFQNEAQLDKSGLPSDRFFAERPEGSVSTLKIQRTQQEDSAVYLCASSLRKLNTEAFFGQGTRLTVV.

The rearrangement links TRBV28 to TRBJ2-7; no definite D call. The V and J ends lost 8 bases and 8 bases respectively, with 10 bases between them. This CDR3 spans 10 amino acids. Germline loops: CDR1 MDHEN, CDR2 SYDVKM. The CDR3 loop is CASGIMKQYF. The CDR3 DNA reads TGTGCCAGCGGGATAATGAAGCAGTACTTC.

The chain combines TRBV5-8 with TRBJ2-4; D remains ambiguous. Deletions cut 1 base from V and 0 bases from J, with 8 bases between. Germline V CDR1 and CDR2: SGHTS, YDEGEE. This CDR3 spans 15 amino acids. This CDR3 reads CASSLWQLAKNIQYF. CDR3 bases: TGTGCCAGCAGCTTGTGGCAGCTAGCCAAAAACATTCAGTACTTC.